Presented here are 28 T cell receptor beta chains from one specimen sequenced in a study of cytomegalovirus exposure and HLA in healthy donors. PCR primers comprised 60 Vbeta and 13 Jbeta primers. Sequenced by immunoSEQ multiplex PCR; TCRdb stores in-frame clones only, minus some. The table has more than 95,000 clones, 83% seen once. The sample consisted of PBMCs. These receptors all stem from a man between 18 and 29 years old in good health and CMV-seropositive.

The chain links TRBV10-1 to TRBJ2-7; 9 nucleotides line up with TRBD1. J gave up 4 bases and V 3 bases, and 7 bases lay outside the gene matches. The CDR3 loop spans 15 amino acids. Germline assignment: CDR1 WNHNN and CDR2 SYGVQD (reference sequence). In nucleotides, the CDR3 is TGCGCCAGCAGTGATGAGGGGACAGGGAAGTACGAGCAGTACTTC. Translated, it gives CASSDEGTGKYEQYF.

This clone was observed a single time. J is TRBJ2-5 and V is TRBV5-1; possibly TRBD1 for D (6 bases). The J call is doubtful: the DNA matches TRBJ2-7 better. Germline V CDR1 and CDR2: SGHRS, YFSETQ. CDR3 length: 15 residues. The CDR3 is CASSPTPTGSYEQYF. In DNA, the CDR3 is TGCGCCAGCAGCCCGACACCGACAGGCTCCTACGAGCAGTACTTC.

The chain links TRBV6-1 to TRBJ2-6; no clear D gene. V dropped 2 bases and J dropped 1 base, with 6 bases sitting between them. Per the germline V gene, CDR1 is MNHNS and CDR2 is SASEGT. The CDR3 covers 15 residues. CDR3 coding DNA: TGTGCCAGCAGTGAACAGGCTTCTGGGGCCAACGTCCTGACTTTC. As protein: CASSEQASGANVLTF.

The V and J genes are TRBV6-1 and TRBJ2-7; a weak D match, TRBD2 (5 bases). Germline V CDR1 and CDR2: MNHNS, SASEGT. The germline V and J ends were trimmed by 5 bases and 7 bases, with 18 bases remaining between them. The CDR3 runs to 14 residues. CDR3 sequence: CASSSIWPPGEQYF. The CDR3 DNA reads as TGTGCCAGCAGTTCAATCTGGCCACCGGGGGAGCAGTACTTC.

The chain joins TRBV28 to TRBJ2-4; 7 bases match TRBD2. Trimming took 5 bases from V and 1 from J; bases not matched to a gene: 2. Germline assignment: CDR1 MDHEN and CDR2 SYDVKM. The CDR3 is 14 amino acids. In DNA, the CDR3 is TGTGCCAGCAGTCACGGGGGGGCCAAAAACATTCAGTACTTC. Protein sequence: CASSHGGAKNIQYF.

The CDR3 protein is CASSLDQGETF. The CDR3 DNA is TGTGCCAGCAGCTTGGACCAGGGGGAGACCTTC. This sequence joins TRBV5-4 and TRBJ1-2, with TRBD1 matching over 7 bases. The CDR3 extends over 11 amino acids. Germline assignment: CDR1 SGHNT and CDR2 YYREEE (reference sequence). J gave up 14 bases and V 0 bases, and 4 bases lay outside the gene matches. The whole variable domain, remainder taken from reference TRBV5-4 and TRBJ1-2, is ETGVTQSPTHLIKTRGQQVTLRCSSQSGHNTVSWYQQALGQGPQFIFQYYREEENGRGNFPPRFSGLQFPNYSSELNVNALELDDSALYLCASSLDQGETFGSGTRLTVV.

The chain joins TRBV7-7 to TRBJ2-3, with a possible D match to TRBD1 (6 bases). The CDR3 covers 14 residues. Germline V gene lookup returns CDR1 SSHAT and CDR2 FNYEAQ (reference sequence). The V end was cut by 2 bases, the J end by 4 bases, with 10 bases between. CDR3 coding DNA: TGTGCCAGCAGCTTAACACAGGGTTCAGATACGCAGTATTTT. It translates to CASSLTQGSDTQYF.

The J gene is TRBJ2-7, the V gene TRBV7-6, with TRBD1 identical over 9 bases. J was trimmed by 6 bases and V by 5 bases; bases with no gene match: 2. CDR1 and CDR2 (germline): SGHVS, FNYEAQ. The CDR3 has 12 amino acids. CDR3 sequence (DNA): TGTGCCAGCAGCCCGACAGGGGGCGAGCAGTACTTC. It is translated as CASSPTGGEQYF.

The chain links TRBV28 to TRBJ2-7, with 11 bases identical to TRBD2. This CDR3 region has 17 residues. Germline CDR1 is MDHEN and CDR2 is SYDVKM. Trimming at V came to 8 bases and at J to 1 base, leaving 13 bases not matched to a gene. As DNA, the CDR3 is TGTGCCAGCCGGGCCTGGAGTAGCGGGGGGGGTTCCTACGAGCAGTACTTC. It encodes CASRAWSSGGGSYEQYF.

The chain links TRBV27 to TRBJ2-5, with 10 bases aligning to TRBD2. V was clipped by 4 bases and J by 5 bases; unmatched bases: 7. The CDR3 has 15 amino acids. Germline CDR1 reads MNHEY; CDR2 reads SMNVEV (reference sequence). DNA of the CDR3: TGTGCCAGCAGTTCGAGCGGGGGGGCAGGTGAGACCCAGTACTTC. Its protein is CASSSSGGAGETQYF.

V is TRBV29-1 and J is TRBJ2-3; D unclear. Germline lookup yields CDR1 SQVTM and CDR2 ANQGSEA. CDR3 length equals 13 residues. V was trimmed by 6 bases and J by 5 bases, leaving 15 bases between them. The CDR3 DNA reads as TGCAGCGTACCTCCTACCCTCCTAGATACGCAGTATTTT. Its translation: CSVPPTLLDTQYF.

The J gene is TRBJ1-2, the V gene TRBV5-6; 7 bases line up with TRBD1. Germline CDR1 reads SGHDT; CDR2 reads YYEEEE. The length of the CDR3 is 13 residues. Trimming at V came to 0 bases and at J to 5 bases, leaving 1 base not matched to a gene. The CDR3 sequence: CASSLEGAYGYTF. CDR3 DNA sequence: TGTGCCAGCAGCTTGGAGGGGGCTTATGGCTACACCTTC.

The chain recombines TRBV11-2 with TRBJ2-7; tentative D call: TRBD2 (7 bases). Germline V gene data show CDR1 as SGHAT and CDR2 as FQNNGV. V was clipped by 6 bases and J by 2 bases, with 14 bases between them. This CDR3 contains 14 residues. The CDR3 DNA sequence: TGTGCCAGCAGATCGATGGGGGGGCCCTACGAGCAGTACTTC. This encodes CASRSMGGPYEQYF.

The rearrangement uses TRBV9 and TRBJ1-2, with D unresolved. Trimming took 4 bases from V and 5 from J, leaving 18 bases between them. The CDR3 has 15 amino acids. Germline V lookup: CDR1 SGDLS, CDR2 YYNGEE. The CDR3 spells CASSQTHGSAYGYTF. Written as DNA, the CDR3 is TGTGCCAGCAGCCAAACCCACGGGTCTGCGTATGGCTACACCTTC.

The chain has TRBV14 and TRBJ2-5; D not resolved. Germline V gene data show CDR1 as SGHDN and CDR2 as FVKESK. This CDR3 region has 13 residues. V was shortened by 4 bases and J by 2 bases, with 8 bases between the two germline ends. The CDR3 DNA sequence: TGTGCCAGCAGCCCCTTAATTCAAGAGACCCAGTACTTC. This gives the protein CASSPLIQETQYF.

The chain's CDR3 is CASSASGDSYEQYF. For the CDR3, the DNA is TGTGCCAGCAGTGCTAGCGGGGATTCCTACGAGCAGTACTTC. The rearrangement uses TRBV6-4 and TRBJ2-7, with TRBD2 matching over 9 bases. V was pared by 4 bases and J by 1 base, with 2 bases of the junction left unmatched. The germline V gene encodes CDR1 MRHNA and CDR2 SNTAGT. This CDR3 comprises 14 residues.

Turning to this clone: Other DNA sequences in this sample translate to the same CDR3. This chain connects TRBV27 to TRBJ2-1, with D maybe TRBD2 (5 bases). This CDR3 is built from 14 residues. V gave up 2 bases and J gave up 0 bases, with 5 bases separating them. In germline, CDR1 is MNHEY, CDR2 SMNVEV (reference sequence). In nucleotides, the CDR3 is TGTGCCAGCAGTTTAACTAGCTCCTACAATGAGCAGTTCTTC. It translates to CASSLTSSYNEQFF.

The genes are TRBV9 and TRBJ2-5, with TRBD1 matching 7 bases. V gave up 0 bases and J gave up 5 bases; unmatched junction bases: 7. Germline loops: CDR1 SGDLS, CDR2 YYNGEE. The CDR3 has 15 residues. This CDR3 reads CASSVEPQGWETQYF. In nucleotides, the CDR3 is TGTGCCAGCAGCGTAGAGCCACAGGGGTGGGAGACCCAGTACTTC.

The rearrangement uses TRBV27 and TRBJ1-2; a weak D match, TRBD1 (5 bases). This CDR3 has 13 amino acids. V lost 5 bases and J lost 4, with 11 bases in between. Germline V gives CDR1 MNHEY, CDR2 SMNVEV (reference sequence). The CDR3 loop reads CASSQRGTYGYTF. The CDR3 nucleotides read TGTGCCAGCAGTCAAAGGGGAACCTATGGCTACACCTTC.

The chain links TRBV25-1 to TRBJ1-4; 9 bases fit TRBD1. Unmatched junction bases numbered 8, after V lost 6 bases and J lost 3 bases. The germline CDR1 and CDR2 sequences are MGHDK and SYGVNS. The CDR3 runs 16 residues. The chain's CDR3 is CASRTQGAGANEKLFF. DNA for the CDR3: TGTGCCAGCAGAACACAGGGGGCGGGGGCTAATGAAAAACTGTTTTTT.

This chain connects TRBV14 to TRBJ2-7; 7 nucleotides agree with TRBD1. Germline CDR1 and CDR2: SGHDN and FVKESK. The CDR3 spans 13 residues. V gave up 4 bases and J gave up 6 bases; unmatched junction bases: 6. This chain's CDR3 is CASSLQGPAEQYF. The DNA of the CDR3 is TGTGCCAGCAGCCTACAGGGGCCGGCCGAGCAGTACTTC.

The chain recombines TRBV5-6 with TRBJ1-4; 7 nucleotides agree with TRBD1. The CDR3 extends over 14 amino acids. J lost 7 bases, V lost 4 bases, and 7 bases had no gene match. Per germline, CDR1 SGHDT and CDR2 YYEEEE. The CDR3, as DNA: TGTGCCAGCAGCGACCAGGGGGTTACTGAAAAACTGTTTTTT. It encodes CASSDQGVTEKLFF. Filled out from reference TRBV5-6 and TRBJ1-4, the complete variable domain reads DAGVTQSPTHLIKTRGQQVTLRCSPKSGHDTVSWYQQALGQGPQFIFQYYEEEERQRGNFPDRFSGHQFPNYSSELNVNALLLGDSALYLCASSDQGVTEKLFFGSGTQLSVL.

J is TRBJ2-7 and V is TRBV6-1; TRBD2 is a possible D gene (5 bases). Germline V gene data show CDR1 as MNHNS and CDR2 as SASEGT. V lost 6 bases, J lost 1 base, and 16 bases lay in between. The CDR3 is 15 residues long. The CDR3 nucleotides read TGTGCCAGCAGCCCCGACGAGGGTGCATCCTACGAGCAGTACTTC. It codes for CASSPDEGASYEQYF.

The chain recombines TRBV2 with TRBJ1-4, with 8 bases aligning to TRBD1. Germline V gene sequence: CDR1 SNHLY, CDR2 FYNNEI. This CDR3 is 16 amino acids long. V trimming: 3 bases; J trimming: 7 bases; junction bases outside the gene matches: 10. The CDR3 DNA reads TGTGCCAGCAGTGAGGGGGACAGGACAGTACTTGAAAAACTGTTTTTT. Amino acid sequence: CASSEGDRTVLEKLFF.

The chain has TRBV5-1 and TRBJ1-1, with a tentative D call TRBD1 (5 bases). Germline CDR1 and CDR2: SGHRS and YFSETQ. The CDR3 extends over 14 amino acids. Trimming took off 0 bases at V and 10 bases at J, with 16 bases between the two ends. The CDR3 nucleotides are TGCGCCAGCAGCTTGGTCGCGGGAGGGGCAGTAGCTTTCTTT. Its translation is CASSLVAGGAVAFF.

This rearrangement joins TRBV14 to TRBJ1-6, with 8 bases matching TRBD1. Trimming cost V 6 bases and J 9 bases; bases outside gene matches: 4. The CDR3 extends over 13 amino acids. Germline CDR1 and CDR2: SGHDN and FVKESK. CDR3 coding DNA: TGTGCCAGCAGTCCAGGGGGCGGTTCACCCCTCCACTTT. As protein: CASSPGGGSPLHF.

This clone was seen a few times. The chain carries TRBV18 and TRBJ2-6, with unresolved D. Germline V gene lookup returns CDR1 KGHSH and CDR2 LQKENI. There are 15 residues in the CDR3. Trimming left V 3 bases short and J 2 bases short, with 8 bases between. The CDR3 loop is CASSPGSTGANVLTF. CDR3 DNA sequence: TGTGCCAGCTCACCTGGTAGTACTGGGGCCAACGTCCTGACTTTC.

The chain employs TRBV29-1 and TRBJ2-1; D is uncertain. Germline V gives CDR1 SQVTM, CDR2 ANQGSEA. CDR3 length: 11 residues. Trimming left V 6 bases short and J 7 bases short, with 10 bases between. Here the CDR3 reads CSVPLGNEQFF. In DNA, the CDR3 is TGCAGCGTCCCCCTAGGAAATGAGCAGTTCTTC.